The source of this TCR beta chain is a study of blood T cell repertoires in COVID-19. Per germline, CDR1 LGHNA and CDR2 YSLEER. The CDR3 consists of 13 residues. Deletions cut 1 base from V and 9 bases from J, with 10 bases between. This clone was counted at least ten times. This table comes from immunoSEQ multiplex PCR, and its TCRdb copy is limited to in-frame clones, with some not included. This sample yields approximately 220,000 clones, of which about 80% are seen a single time; approximately 4.8% belongs to the top ten. The TCR originated in a woman aged 45-65 years who had been exposed to COVID-19. This chain uses TRBV4-3 with TRBJ2-1; the D is unclear. Sequencing was carried out using PBMCs or T cells enriched from blood (not recorded which). CDR3 sequence reads: CASSQVTSSEQFF. CDR3 bases: TGCGCCAGCAGCCAAGTAACCAGTTCTGAGCAGTTCTTC.